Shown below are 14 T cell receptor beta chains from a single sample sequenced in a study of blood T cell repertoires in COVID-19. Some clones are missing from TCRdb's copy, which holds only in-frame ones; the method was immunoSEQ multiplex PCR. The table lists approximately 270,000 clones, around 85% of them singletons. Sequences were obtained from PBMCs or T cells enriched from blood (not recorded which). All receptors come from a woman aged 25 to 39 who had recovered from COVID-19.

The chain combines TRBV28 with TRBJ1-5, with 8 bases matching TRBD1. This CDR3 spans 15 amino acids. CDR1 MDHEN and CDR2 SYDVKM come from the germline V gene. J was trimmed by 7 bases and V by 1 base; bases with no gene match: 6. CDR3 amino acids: CASSLLGPGGQPQHF. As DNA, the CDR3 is TGTGCCAGCAGTTTATTAGGCCCAGGGGGCCAGCCCCAGCATTTT.

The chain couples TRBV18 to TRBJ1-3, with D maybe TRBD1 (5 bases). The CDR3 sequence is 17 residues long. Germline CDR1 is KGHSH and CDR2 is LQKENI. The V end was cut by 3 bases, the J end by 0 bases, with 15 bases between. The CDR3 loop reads CASSPVQGSSSGNTIYF. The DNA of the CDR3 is TGTGCCAGCTCACCGGTGCAGGGTTCAAGCTCTGGAAACACCATATATTTT.

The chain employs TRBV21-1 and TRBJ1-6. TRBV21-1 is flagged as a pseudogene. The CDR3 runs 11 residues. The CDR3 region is CANRGIAPLHF. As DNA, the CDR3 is TGTGCTAACCGGGGGATAGCGCCCCTCCACTTT.

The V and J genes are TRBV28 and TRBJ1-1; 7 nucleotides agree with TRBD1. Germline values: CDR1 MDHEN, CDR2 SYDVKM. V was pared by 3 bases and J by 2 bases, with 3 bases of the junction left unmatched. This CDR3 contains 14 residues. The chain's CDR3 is CASSLTGPNTEAFF. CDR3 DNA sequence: TGTGCCAGCAGTTTGACAGGGCCCAACACTGAAGCTTTCTTT. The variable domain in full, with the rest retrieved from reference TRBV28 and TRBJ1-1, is DVKVTQSSRYLVKRTGEKVFLECVQDMDHENMFWYRQDPGLGLRLIYFSYDVKMKEKGDIPEGYSVSREKKERFSLILESASTNQTSMYLCASSLTGPNTEAFFGQGTRLTVV.

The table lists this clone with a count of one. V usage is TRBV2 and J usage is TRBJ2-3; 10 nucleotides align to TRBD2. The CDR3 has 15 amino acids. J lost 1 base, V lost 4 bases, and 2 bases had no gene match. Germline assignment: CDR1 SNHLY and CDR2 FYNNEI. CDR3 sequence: CASSALAGGTDTQYF. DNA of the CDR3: TGTGCCAGCAGTGCTCTAGCGGGAGGCACAGATACGCAGTATTTT.

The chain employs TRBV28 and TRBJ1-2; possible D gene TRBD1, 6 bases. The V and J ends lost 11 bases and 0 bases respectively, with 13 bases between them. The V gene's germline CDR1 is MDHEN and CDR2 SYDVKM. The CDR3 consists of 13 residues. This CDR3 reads CAGQGTTNYGYTF. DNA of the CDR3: TGTGCCGGGCAAGGGACAACTAACTATGGCTACACCTTC.

CDR3 nucleotides: TGTGCCAGCAGCTTAGGTTGGAGGGGCTCTGGAAACACCATATATTTT. Its protein is CASSLGWRGSGNTIYF. The chain is built from TRBV11-2 and TRBJ1-3; D possibly corresponds to TRBD1 (5 bases). Trimming shortened V by 1 base and J by 0 bases, and 10 bases separated the two germline ends. The CDR3 length is 16 residues. Germline CDR1 and CDR2: SGHAT and FQNNGV.

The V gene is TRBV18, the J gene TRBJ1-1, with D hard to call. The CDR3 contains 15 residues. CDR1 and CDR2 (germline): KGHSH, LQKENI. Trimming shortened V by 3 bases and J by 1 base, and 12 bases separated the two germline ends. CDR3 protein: CASSPPLGRNTEAFF. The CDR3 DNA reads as TGTGCCAGCTCACCCCCGTTGGGGAGGAACACTGAAGCTTTCTTT.

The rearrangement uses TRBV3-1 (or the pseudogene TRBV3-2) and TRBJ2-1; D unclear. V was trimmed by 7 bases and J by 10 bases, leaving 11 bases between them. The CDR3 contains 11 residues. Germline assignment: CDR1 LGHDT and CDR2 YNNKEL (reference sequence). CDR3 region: CASTRGSEQFF. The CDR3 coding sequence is TGTGCCAGCACCAGAGGCAGCGAGCAGTTCTTC.

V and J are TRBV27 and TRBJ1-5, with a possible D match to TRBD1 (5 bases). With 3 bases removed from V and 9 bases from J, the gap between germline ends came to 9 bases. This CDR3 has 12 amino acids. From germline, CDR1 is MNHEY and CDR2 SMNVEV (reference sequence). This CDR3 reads CASSFQGRPQHF. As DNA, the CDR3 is TGTGCCAGCAGTTTTCAGGGAAGGCCCCAGCATTTT.

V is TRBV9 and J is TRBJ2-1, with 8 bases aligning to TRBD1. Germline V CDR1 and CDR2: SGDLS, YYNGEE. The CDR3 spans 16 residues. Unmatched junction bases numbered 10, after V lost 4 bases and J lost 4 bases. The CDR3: CASSPAGGPTYNEQFF. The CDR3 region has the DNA TGTGCCAGCAGCCCAGCAGGGGGCCCCACTTACAATGAGCAGTTCTTC.

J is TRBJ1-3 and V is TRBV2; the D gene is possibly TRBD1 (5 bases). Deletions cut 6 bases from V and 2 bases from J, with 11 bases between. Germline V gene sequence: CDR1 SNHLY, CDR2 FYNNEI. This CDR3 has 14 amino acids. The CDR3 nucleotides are TGTGCCAGCAGCGCAGGGAAAACTGGAAACACCATATATTTT. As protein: CASSAGKTGNTIYF.

The CDR3 DNA follows: TGTGCCAGCAACCAAGCGGGGGGTGCCCAGTACTTC. Translating it yields CASNQAGGAQYF. This chain links TRBV6-5 with TRBJ2-5; 9 bases agree with TRBD2. The junction had 6 bases not matched to a gene; V was cut back by 7 bases and J by 9 bases. CDR3 length: 12 residues. Germline-derived CDR1 and CDR2 are MNHEY and SVGAGI.

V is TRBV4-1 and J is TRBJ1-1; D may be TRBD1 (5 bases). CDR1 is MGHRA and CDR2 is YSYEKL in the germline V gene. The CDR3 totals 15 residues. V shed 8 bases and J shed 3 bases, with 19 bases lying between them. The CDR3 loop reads CASRRRQSWDTEAFF. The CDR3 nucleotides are TGCGCCAGCCGCCGACGACAGAGCTGGGACACTGAAGCTTTCTTT.